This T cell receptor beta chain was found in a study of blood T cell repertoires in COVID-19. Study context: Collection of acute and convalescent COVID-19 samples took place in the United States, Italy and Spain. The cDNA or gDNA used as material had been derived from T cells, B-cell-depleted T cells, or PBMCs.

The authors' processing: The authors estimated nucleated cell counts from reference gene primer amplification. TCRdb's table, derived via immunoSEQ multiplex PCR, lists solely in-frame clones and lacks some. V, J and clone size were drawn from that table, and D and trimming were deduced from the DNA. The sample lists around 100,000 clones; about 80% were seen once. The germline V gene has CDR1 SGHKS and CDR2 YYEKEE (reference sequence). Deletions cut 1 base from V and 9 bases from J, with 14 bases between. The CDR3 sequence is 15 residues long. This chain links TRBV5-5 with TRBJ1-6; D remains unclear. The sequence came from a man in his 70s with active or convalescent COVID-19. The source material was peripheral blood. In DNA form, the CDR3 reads TGTGCCAGCAGCTTGACCGTCCAGAGCGGTTCACCCCTCCACTTT. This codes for CASSLTVQSGSPLHF.